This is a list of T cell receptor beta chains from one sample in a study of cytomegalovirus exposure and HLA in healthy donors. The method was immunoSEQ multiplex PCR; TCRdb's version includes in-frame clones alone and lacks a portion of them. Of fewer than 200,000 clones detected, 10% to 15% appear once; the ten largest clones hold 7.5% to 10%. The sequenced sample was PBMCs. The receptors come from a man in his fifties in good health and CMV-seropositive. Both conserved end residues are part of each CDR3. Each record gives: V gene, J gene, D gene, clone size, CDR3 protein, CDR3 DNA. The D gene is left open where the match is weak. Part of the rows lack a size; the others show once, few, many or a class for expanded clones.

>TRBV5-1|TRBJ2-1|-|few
CASNSDSSYNEQFF
TGCGCCAGCAATTCGGACAGCTCCTACAATGAGCAGTTCTTC
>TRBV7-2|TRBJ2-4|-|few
CASSLDRIKYF
TGTGCCAGCAGCTTAGACAGAATAAAGTACTTC
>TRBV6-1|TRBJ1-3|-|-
CASGESKNTIYF
TGTGCCAGCGGGGAGTCAAAGAACACCATATATTTT
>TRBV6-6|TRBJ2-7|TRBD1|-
CAISSGTGAPSYEQYF
TGTGCCATCAGTTCCGGGACAGGGGCCCCGAGTTACGAGCAGTACTTC
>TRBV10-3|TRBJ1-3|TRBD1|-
CAISSGTGGGNTIYF
TGTGCCATCAGTTCCGGGACAGGCGGCGGAAACACCATATATTTT
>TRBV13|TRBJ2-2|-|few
CASSPGGRATGELFF
TGTGCCAGCAGCCCGGGGGGCAGAGCCACCGGGGAGCTGTTTTTT
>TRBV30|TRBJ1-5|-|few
CAWSVARGPYSNQPQHF
TGTGCCTGGAGTGTCGCCAGGGGACCGTATAGCAATCAGCCCCAGCATTTT
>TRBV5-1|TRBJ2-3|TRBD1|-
CASSLDGQGAVTTDTQYF
TGCGCCAGCAGCTTGGATGGTCAGGGGGCAGTTACCACAGATACGCAGTATTTT
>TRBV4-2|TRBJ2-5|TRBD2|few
CASSHPREVAGDSFVETQYF
TGTGCCAGCAGCCATCCCCGGGAGGTAGCGGGGGATTCTTTCGTAGAGACCCAGTACTTC
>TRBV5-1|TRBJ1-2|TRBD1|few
CASSLGGQGVGYTF
TGCGCCAGCAGCTTAGGGGGACAGGGGGTCGGCTACACCTTC
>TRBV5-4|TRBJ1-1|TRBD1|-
CASSVGQGLNTEAFF
TGTGCCAGCAGCGTCGGACAGGGGCTGAACACTGAAGCTTTCTTT
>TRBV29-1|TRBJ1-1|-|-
CSVHRERGTEAFF
TGCAGCGTCCACAGGGAAAGAGGCACTGAAGCTTTCTTT
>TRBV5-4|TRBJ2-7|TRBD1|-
CASSDSWTGRYEQYF
TGTGCCAGCAGCGACTCCTGGACAGGTCGCTACGAGCAGTACTTC
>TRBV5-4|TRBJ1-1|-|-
CASSLGGGMNTEAFF
TGTGCCAGCAGCTTGGGGGGAGGGATGAACACTGAAGCTTTCTTT
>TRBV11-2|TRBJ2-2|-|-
CASSLSYQGSGELFF
TGTGCCAGCAGCTTAAGTTACCAGGGCTCCGGGGAGCTGTTTTTT
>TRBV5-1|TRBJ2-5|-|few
CASSPSGVWETQYF
TGCGCCAGCAGCCCTTCCGGGGTCTGGGAGACCCAGTACTTC
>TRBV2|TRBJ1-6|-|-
CASSTSGSPLPF
TGTGCCAGCAGTACATCAGGGTCACCCCTCCCCTTT
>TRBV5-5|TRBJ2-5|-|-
CASSLALLGSQETQYF
TGTGCCAGCAGCTTGGCACTACTAGGATCCCAAGAGACCCAGTACTTC
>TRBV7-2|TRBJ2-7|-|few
CASSQTAGEQYF
TGTGCCAGCAGCCAGACAGCTGGGGAGCAGTACTTC
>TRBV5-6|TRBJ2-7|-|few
CASSPYPETPYEQYF
TGTGCCAGCAGCCCTTACCCAGAGACACCCTACGAGCAGTACTTC
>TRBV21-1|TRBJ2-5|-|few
CASSSRFPHWGLKETQYF
TGTGCCAGCAGCTCCCGATTCCCACACTGGGGCCTCAAAGAGACCCAGTACTTC
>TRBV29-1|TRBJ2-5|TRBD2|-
CSVDRGGDFKTQYF
TGCAGCGTTGACCGGGGGGGAGATTTTAAGACCCAGTACTTC
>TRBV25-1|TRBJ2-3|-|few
CASSAGTLTDTQYF
TGTGCCAGCAGTGCCGGGACACTCACAGATACGCAGTATTTT
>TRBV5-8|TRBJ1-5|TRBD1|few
CASSFSGGSGNQPQHF
TGTGCCAGCAGCTTTTCAGGGGGCTCGGGCAATCAGCCCCAGCATTTT
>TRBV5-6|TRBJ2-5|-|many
CASSLRRGETQYF
TGTGCCAGCAGCTTGAGACGAGGCGAGACCCAGTACTTC
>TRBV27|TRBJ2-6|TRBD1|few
CASSSTVYRGAGANVLTF
TGTGCCAGCAGTTCGACGGTATACAGGGGGGCTGGGGCCAACGTCCTGACTTTC
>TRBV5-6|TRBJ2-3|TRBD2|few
CASSYTSGGVTDTQYF
TGTGCCAGCAGTTATACTAGCGGGGGGGTGACAGATACGCAGTATTTT
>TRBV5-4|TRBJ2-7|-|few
CASSLGRGADYEQYF
TGTGCCAGCAGCTTGGGTCGCGGGGCCGACTACGAGCAGTACTTC
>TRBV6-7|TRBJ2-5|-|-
CASSYRGGKTQYF
TGTGCCAGCAGTTACAGGGGGGGGAAGACCCAGTACTTC
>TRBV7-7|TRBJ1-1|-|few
CASSLGANTEAFF
TGTGCTAGCAGCTTAGGAGCGAACACTGAAGCTTTCTTT
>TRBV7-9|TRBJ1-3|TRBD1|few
CASSLAQGASSGNTIYF
TGTGCCAGCAGCTTAGCACAGGGGGCGAGCTCTGGAAACACCATATATTTT
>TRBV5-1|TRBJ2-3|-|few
CASSQQRGRTDTQYF
TGCGCCAGCAGCCAGCAAAGGGGCCGGACAGATACGCAGTATTTT